Described below is a single T cell receptor (beta chain) sequence and its context. Original handling: Estimated nucleated cell counts came from reference gene primer amplification. Repertoires were generated with immunoSEQ multiplex PCR, while TCRdb's copy carries only in-frame clones and drops some. V, J and clone size are those of that table, while D and trimming were read from the DNA. The table shows roughly 95,000 clones, with approximately 80% occurring only once. The sample originates from a study of blood T cell repertoires in COVID-19. Across the study: The samples span acute and convalescent COVID-19 from the United States, Italy and Spain. PBMCs, B-cell-depleted T cells, or T cells were the source of the cDNA or gDNA that made up the material.

This CDR3 has 11 amino acids. CDR1 is LNHDA and CDR2 is SQIVND in the germline V gene (reference sequence). The ends were cut back, 6 bases at V and 4 bases at J, with 7 bases in the middle. This TCR was recovered from a human donor in a cohort sampled during active COVID-19. The chain has TRBV19 and TRBJ2-7; D is unresolved. Material: peripheral blood. The CDR3 coding sequence is TGTGCCAGTAGCAACCTATACGAGCAGTACTTC. As protein: CASSNLYEQYF.